Listed below are T cell receptor beta chains from one sample, sequenced in a study of shared clonotypes between healthy human individuals. Sequencing was performed with immunoSEQ multiplex PCR; in TCRdb, only in-frame clones are kept and a portion is missing. The data show hundreds of thousands of clones, roughly 83% seen once. The sample comprised PBMCs. These receptor sequences come from a woman in her thirties or forties in good health. Some clones in this sample may be carry-over from other donors' samples. Each CDR3 is given without its conserved first and last residue.

j_gene,v_gene,len,CDR3aa
TRBJ2-7,TRBV4-2,14,ASSQDLPTGTTEQY
TRBJ2-3,TRBV5-6,12,ASSTTGRSDTQY
TRBJ1-1,TRBV10-1,11,ASSEGQNTEAF
-,TRBV30,13,AWHGLAGNHYEQY
TRBJ1-2,TRBV2,12,ASSGFKGAYGYT
TRBJ2-1,TRBV20-1,9,SAQEGVHQF
TRBJ1-2,TRBV30,10,AWSADRYGYT
TRBJ2-5,TRBV5-4,13,ASSLAGGPGETQY
TRBJ2-7,TRBV6-5,13,ASSSNPGKAYEQY
-,TRBV11-3,17,ASSLAVRTGGLGSYEQY
TRBJ2-5,TRBV19,11,ASGPGAPAAQY
TRBJ2-7,TRBV5-1,12,ASSRTSGSHEQY
TRBJ1-2,TRBV6-5,11,ASRPDRVDGYT
TRBJ1-2,TRBV16,12,ASSQLGAEYGYT
TRBJ2-5,TRBV18,10,ASSPSQETQY
-,TRBV10-3,13,AISESRAVSYEQY
TRBJ1-1,TRBV29-1,11,SASTGGNTEAF
TRBJ2-3,TRBV11-2,11,ASSLSRAGTQY
TRBJ1-6,TRBV19,16,ASSPPARGLGYNSPLH
TRBJ1-2,TRBV9,10,ASSTPNYGYT